This is a list of T cell receptor beta chains from one sample in a study of cytomegalovirus exposure and HLA in healthy donors. Here immunoSEQ multiplex PCR was the method, and the copy in TCRdb shows in-frame clones only, minus some. The sample comprises about 160,000 clones, 76% of which are singletons, and roughly 1.4% rests with the top ten. The sequencing sample was made of PBMCs. These TCRs come from a man in his 60s in good health and CMV-seronegative. The CDR3 runs from the conserved cysteine through the conserved F or W. The D gene is left open where the match is weak. Not every row has a clone size; where given, it reads once, few, many or a size class.

TRBD1	TRBV7-6	.	TRBJ2-7	TGTGCCAGCAGCTTCAGGACAGGGGGGTACGAGCAGTACTTC	CASSFRTGGYEQYF
TRBD1	TRBV7-3	.	TRBJ2-1	TGCGCCAGCAGCCCAGGGGGTGAGCAGTTCTTC	CASSPGGEQFF
TRBD2	TRBV29-1	once	TRBJ2-5	TGCAGCGTTGGCTCCCCAACTAGCGGGAGAGGCACGGAGACCCAGTACTTC	CSVGSPTSGRGTETQYF
.	TRBV7-2	once	TRBJ2-1	TGTGCCAGCAGCTTAGCGCTAATAGTACCCACCTCCTACAATGAGCAGTTCTTC	CASSLALIVPTSYNEQFF
.	TRBV5-4	.	TRBJ2-1	TGTGCCAGCAGCTTGCGACTAGAACGCAGTGAGCAGTTCTTC	CASSLRLERSEQFF
TRBD2	TRBV11-3	.	TRBJ2-3	TGTGCCAGCACGGACGGGGGGGCGGCAGATACGCAGTATTTT	CASTDGGAADTQYF
.	TRBV11-2	.	TRBJ2-7	TGTGCCAGCAGCCCCCAGATTCACGAGCAGTACTTC	CASSPQIHEQYF
.	TRBV9	.	TRBJ2-3	TGTGCCAGCAGCTCCCCTGGGGGCGATACGCAGTATTTT	CASSSPGGDTQYF
TRBD1	TRBV4-1	.	TRBJ2-7	TGCGCCAGCAGCCAAGGTCTGTTGAGAAGGGGGCATTCCTACGAGCAGTACTTC	CASSQGLLRRGHSYEQYF
TRBD1	TRBV27	.	TRBJ2-2	TGTGCCAGCAGTCCACAAGGACAGGGATCTCCTTTATCCGGGGAGCTGTTTTTT	CASSPQGQGSPLSGELFF
.	TRBV7-2	.	TRBJ2-6	TGTGCCAGCATCCTTTCGGCGGGGAGGGCCAACGTCCTGACTTTC	CASILSAGRANVLTF
TRBD1	TRBV15	.	TRBJ1-1	TGTGCCACCAGCAGGGGTGTGGACAGGGCCACTGAAGCTTTCTTT	CATSRGVDRATEAFF
.	TRBV19	.	TRBJ1-2	TGTGCCAGTAGTATGGTCCGGGGCAGGGGAAACTATGGCTACACCTTC	CASSMVRGRGNYGYTF
TRBD1	TRBV19	.	TRBJ2-7	TGTGCCAGTAGTATCTATATCGACAGGGCCTACGAGCAGTACTTC	CASSIYIDRAYEQYF
TRBD1	TRBV5-5	.	TRBJ1-5	TGTGCCAGCAGCTTAAGGGACAGTAATCAGCCCCAGCATTTT	CASSLRDSNQPQHF
.	TRBV11-3	.	TRBJ2-4	TGTGCCAGCAGCCTGGCGGCGGAAAACATTCAGTACTTC	CASSLAAENIQYF
.	TRBV2	few	TRBJ2-2	TGTGCCAGCAGCGAGCCGGGGAAGTCGAACACCGGGGAGCTGTTTTTT	CASSEPGKSNTGELFF
.	TRBV15	.	TRBJ2-7	TGTGCCACCAGCAGAACACATGGGCAGGGGGGCTACGAGCAGTACTTC	CATSRTHGQGGYEQYF
TRBD2	TRBV9	.	TRBJ2-3	TGTGCCAGCAAGGTTAGCGGGAGAGGTGGAGATACGCAGTATTTT	CASKVSGRGGDTQYF
TRBD1	TRBV5-1	.	TRBJ2-7	TGCGCCAGCAGCTCGGGACAGGACTCCTACGAGCAGTACTTC	CASSSGQDSYEQYF
.	TRBV10-3	.	TRBJ2-3	TGTGCCATCACCTTAAGCGACTACACAGATACGCAGTATTTT	CAITLSDYTDTQYF
TRBD2	TRBV5-4	once	TRBJ2-7	TGTGCCAGCAGCAGATACGCTAGCGGGAGATACGAGCAGTACTTC	CASSRYASGRYEQYF
TRBD1	TRBV4-1	.	TRBJ2-3	TGCGCCAGCAGCAAAACGAGCGGGACAGGGAGCACAGATACGCAGTATTTT	CASSKTSGTGSTDTQYF
TRBD1	TRBV18	.	TRBJ2-5	TGTGCCAGCTCACCAATGGGACAGTTTAAGACCCAGTACTTC	CASSPMGQFKTQYF
TRBD1	TRBV4-1	.	TRBJ1-4	TGCGCCAGCAGTGAGGGGGGGACAGGGCTTTTTATTAATGAAAAACTGTTTTTT	CASSEGGTGLFINEKLFF
TRBD2	TRBV7-8	.	TRBJ2-7	TGTGCCAGCGGCGGCGGGAGTTACGAGCAGTACTTC	CASGGGSYEQYF
TRBD1	TRBV7-9	.	TRBJ1-1	TGTGCCAGCAGCCAACCAAACAGGGGGCGGACTGAAGCTTTCTTT	CASSQPNRGRTEAFF
TRBD2	TRBV7-9	.	TRBJ2-7	TGTGCCAGCAGCTTAGACGGGCTAGCGGGGGGAGAGCAGTACTTC	CASSLDGLAGGEQYF
.	TRBV4-3	.	TRBJ2-3	TGCGCCAGCAGCCAAGATTGGGGGAGGACGCAGTATTTT	CASSQDWGRTQYF
TRBD1	TRBV5-1	.	TRBJ2-7	TGCGCCAGCAGCTTGGATGACAGGGGTTCTTACGAGCAGTACTTC	CASSLDDRGSYEQYF
TRBD2	TRBV7-2	once	TRBJ2-2	TGTGCCAGCAGCGCGACTAGCGGGATGATCGGGGAGCTGTTTTTT	CASSATSGMIGELFF
TRBD1	TRBV29-1	.	TRBJ2-3	TGCAGCGTTTCAATGCGGGACAGGGGAGGGGATACGCAGTATTTT	CSVSMRDRGGDTQYF
.	TRBV9	.	TRBJ1-2	TGTGCCAGCAGCGTAGACGGTAATAACTATGGCTACACCTTC	CASSVDGNNYGYTF
.	TRBV28	.	TRBJ2-7	TGTGCCAGCAGTTTATATCTTAGGGGGTCATTCCAATGGGGGTTC	CASSLYLRGSFQWGF
.	TRBV15	.	TRBJ2-7	TGTGCCACCAGCAGAGAACGTCAGGGGTTCCACGAGCAGTACTTC	CATSRERQGFHEQYF
.	TRBV5-6	.	TRBJ1-2	TGTGCCAGCAGGAAACAGGGTTCAGAAGGCTACACCTTC	CASRKQGSEGYTF
TRBD1	TRBV5-1	once	TRBJ1-6	TGCGCCAGCAGCTTGGAGGGGACAGGGAATTCACCCCTCCACTTT	CASSLEGTGNSPLHF
.	TRBV4-1	.	TRBJ1-6	TGCGCCAGCAGCCAAACGAGGGCCCGGACAGCTAATTCACCCCTCCACTTT	CASSQTRARTANSPLHF
.	TRBV5-4	.	TRBJ2-1	TGTGCCAGCAGCCAAATTTACAATGAGCAGTTCTTC	CASSQIYNEQFF
TRBD1	TRBV11-1	few	TRBJ1-2	TGTGCCAGCAGCTTGGGACAGGGAGACTATGGCTACACCTTC	CASSLGQGDYGYTF
.	TRBV29-1	.	TRBJ2-5	TGCAGCGTTGGAGTTGGAGGTGAAGAGACCCAGTACTTC	CSVGVGGEETQYF
TRBD1	TRBV7-9	.	TRBJ1-6	TGTTCCAGCAGCCCCTGGGCAGGGGGGTCCTATAATTCACCCCTCCACTTT	CSSSPWAGGSYNSPLHF
TRBD1	TRBV28	.	TRBJ1-5	TGTGCCAGCAGTCGGACAGGTCATAGCAATCAGCCCCAGCATTTT	CASSRTGHSNQPQHF
.	TRBV7-9	few	TRBJ2-1	TGTTCCAGCAGCCCCGTAGGGGGGGACTACGACAATGAGCAGTTCTTC	CSSSPVGGDYDNEQFF
.	TRBV15	once	TRBJ2-7	TGTGCCACCAGCATGCCCGGAGCGCCTTACGAGCAGTACTTC	CATSMPGAPYEQYF
.	TRBV10-1	once	TRBJ1-2	TGCGCCAGCAGGACAGGAGCGGGAGGCTACACCTTC	CASRTGAGGYTF
.	TRBV6-5	.	TRBJ1-1	TGTGCCAGCAGTTTACAGGGTAATGAAGCTTTCTTT	CASSLQGNEAFF
TRBD1	TRBV19	few	TRBJ1-5	TGTGCCAGTACCGCCGGGACAGGCAGTGGGGATCAGCCCCAGCATTTT	CASTAGTGSGDQPQHF
.	TRBV10-1	.	TRBJ2-3	TGCGCCAGCAGCAATAACGAGGACAAGGCGTACACAGATACGCAGTATTTT	CASSNNEDKAYTDTQYF
TRBD1	TRBV6-1	.	TRBJ1-6	TGTGCCAGCAGGGACGGAGGGACAGGTTCACCCCTCCACTTT	CASRDGGTGSPLHF
.	TRBV7-2	.	TRBJ2-2	TGTGCCAGCAGCTTAGGCTATAGCACCGGGGAGCTGTTTTTT	CASSLGYSTGELFF
TRBD1	TRBV6-4	.	TRBJ2-7	TGTGCCAGCAGTGACGGGACAGGATTCTACGAGCAGTACTTC	CASSDGTGFYEQYF
TRBD2	TRBV11-2	.	TRBJ2-2	TGTGCCAGCAGCTCCCGACTAGCATTCACCGGGGAGCTGTTTTTT	CASSSRLAFTGELFF
.	TRBV6-4	.	TRBJ1-1	TGTGCCAGCAGAACCGGGACTGAAGCTTTCTTT	CASRTGTEAFF
.	TRBV6-5	few	TRBJ2-3	TGTGCCAGCAGTCTCGAACGGGATACGCAGTATTTT	CASSLERDTQYF
TRBD1	TRBV11-2	.	TRBJ2-7	TGTGCCAGCAGTTACACAGGGGTCTGGGAGCAGTACTTC	CASSYTGVWEQYF